This is a list of T cell receptor beta chains from one sample in a study of molecular identifiers for immune sequencing clone quantification. TCRdb fed the PCR reads into MiXCR, producing one record per CDR3 protein. Here the sample spans more than 300,000 distinct CDR3 sequences, around a fifth being singletons. Specimen: naive CD8+ T cells from blood, with Jurkat cell RNA spiked in. These receptors came from a human donor in good health. Some libraries in this study had Jurkat cell RNA spiked in. Each CDR3 is given without its conserved first and last residue. D genes are given only for firm matches.

j_call: TRBJ2-3
cdr3_length: 14
d_call: .
v_call: TRBV11-3
cdr3_aa: ASSPTSAEIPDTQY

j_call: TRBJ2-7
cdr3_length: 13
d_call: TRBD1
v_call: TRBV27
cdr3_aa: ASSLSGQGVYEQY

j_call: TRBJ1-6
cdr3_length: 11
d_call: .
v_call: TRBV3-1
cdr3_aa: ASSQEMVSPLH

j_call: TRBJ2-7
cdr3_length: 14
d_call: TRBD2
v_call: TRBV9
cdr3_aa: ASSSPVGGVGDEQY

j_call: TRBJ2-5
cdr3_length: 15
d_call: TRBD2
v_call: TRBV6-2/TRBV6-3
cdr3_aa: ASSSGLAEALQETQY

j_call: TRBJ2-1
cdr3_length: 13
d_call: .
v_call: TRBV13
cdr3_aa: ASSHRDGAYNEQF

j_call: TRBJ2-7
cdr3_length: 14
d_call: .
v_call: TRBV10-3
cdr3_aa: ATGVPSTGPIYEQY

j_call: TRBJ1-5
cdr3_length: 14
d_call: TRBD1
v_call: TRBV19
cdr3_aa: ASSGTGGISNQPQH

j_call: TRBJ1-6
cdr3_length: 12
d_call: TRBD1
v_call: TRBV19
cdr3_aa: ASSITGANSPLH

j_call: TRBJ2-1
cdr3_length: 16
d_call: TRBD2
v_call: TRBV20-1
cdr3_aa: SVWLRTSLAGGGNEQF

j_call: TRBJ2-5
cdr3_length: 12
d_call: TRBD1
v_call: TRBV7-9
cdr3_aa: ASSKRTGQETQY

j_call: TRBJ2-7
cdr3_length: 10
d_call: .
v_call: TRBV27
cdr3_aa: ASRGGLHEQY

j_call: TRBJ1-1
cdr3_length: 12
d_call: .
v_call: TRBV12-3/TRBV12-4
cdr3_aa: ASSFLAGDTEAF

j_call: TRBJ1-1
cdr3_length: 12
d_call: TRBD1
v_call: TRBV12-3/TRBV12-4
cdr3_aa: ASSWGQINTEAF

j_call: TRBJ1-1
cdr3_length: 12
d_call: TRBD1
v_call: TRBV6-6
cdr3_aa: ASSSWDSPTEAF

j_call: TRBJ2-3
cdr3_length: 14
d_call: .
v_call: TRBV12-3/TRBV12-4
cdr3_aa: ASGTQGHSYTDTQY

j_call: TRBJ2-5
cdr3_length: 12
d_call: TRBD1
v_call: TRBV12-3/TRBV12-4
cdr3_aa: ASSSASTGKTQY

j_call: TRBJ2-3
cdr3_length: 16
d_call: TRBD2
v_call: TRBV20-1
cdr3_aa: SARDSSGGPVGADTQY

j_call: TRBJ2-5
cdr3_length: 13
d_call: TRBD1
v_call: TRBV6-1
cdr3_aa: ASSAGQGLGETQY

j_call: TRBJ2-1
cdr3_length: 14
d_call: TRBD2
v_call: TRBV12-3/TRBV12-4
cdr3_aa: ASSLLLAGGRNEQF

j_call: TRBJ2-5
cdr3_length: 14
d_call: .
v_call: TRBV27
cdr3_aa: ASSLLGSGPGETQY

j_call: TRBJ1-1
cdr3_length: 17
d_call: TRBD1
v_call: TRBV4-3
cdr3_aa: ASSQGVGQGDLLNTEAF

j_call: TRBJ1-1
cdr3_length: 10
d_call: .
v_call: TRBV12-3/TRBV12-4
cdr3_aa: ASSLNEAEAF

j_call: TRBJ2-7
cdr3_length: 13
d_call: TRBD1
v_call: TRBV10-3
cdr3_aa: AISEMAGGRYEQY

j_call: TRBJ2-3
cdr3_length: 14
d_call: TRBD2
v_call: TRBV27
cdr3_aa: ASSFLAGGRGDTQY

j_call: TRBJ2-7
cdr3_length: 12
d_call: .
v_call: TRBV7-9
cdr3_aa: ASSSDRDRYEQY

j_call: TRBJ1-1
cdr3_length: 12
d_call: .
v_call: TRBV6-5
cdr3_aa: ASSCSGGAYEAF

j_call: TRBJ2-7
cdr3_length: 12
d_call: .
v_call: TRBV14
cdr3_aa: ASSQGYRAHEQY

j_call: TRBJ1-5
cdr3_length: 12
d_call: .
v_call: TRBV5-1
cdr3_aa: ASSFEGSNQPQH

j_call: TRBJ2-5
cdr3_length: 12
d_call: .
v_call: TRBV4-3
cdr3_aa: ASSQDLTQETQY

j_call: TRBJ1-5
cdr3_length: 13
d_call: TRBD1
v_call: TRBV4-1
cdr3_aa: ASSQEGQGIQPQH

j_call: TRBJ2-2
cdr3_length: 14
d_call: .
v_call: TRBV5-6
cdr3_aa: ASSFLPADAAGELF

j_call: TRBJ2-7
cdr3_length: 11
d_call: TRBD1
v_call: TRBV27
cdr3_aa: ASGAQGAFEQY

j_call: TRBJ1-5
cdr3_length: 13
d_call: .
v_call: TRBV6-2/TRBV6-3
cdr3_aa: ASSYSSESNQPQH

j_call: TRBJ1-3
cdr3_length: 12
d_call: .
v_call: TRBV10-3
cdr3_aa: AISKEGSGNTIY

j_call: TRBJ2-5
cdr3_length: 17
d_call: TRBD2
v_call: TRBV11-2
cdr3_aa: ASSLVPGLARWEEETQY

j_call: TRBJ2-3
cdr3_length: 11
d_call: .
v_call: TRBV4-1
cdr3_aa: ASSQDTRDTQY

j_call: TRBJ2-7
cdr3_length: 12
d_call: .
v_call: TRBV28
cdr3_aa: ASSFGPHSYEQY

j_call: TRBJ2-3
cdr3_length: 13
d_call: .
v_call: TRBV7-8
cdr3_aa: ASSLTGARTDTQY

j_call: TRBJ1-1
cdr3_length: 13
d_call: .
v_call: TRBV4-1
cdr3_aa: ASSQDRTANTEAF

j_call: TRBJ2-3
cdr3_length: 12
d_call: .
v_call: TRBV12-3/TRBV12-4
cdr3_aa: ASSPPGPGDTQY

j_call: TRBJ1-2
cdr3_length: 11
d_call: .
v_call: TRBV7-9
cdr3_aa: ASSSTDPYGYT

j_call: TRBJ1-1
cdr3_length: 18
d_call: .
v_call: TRBV4-3
cdr3_aa: ASSQVPGGPEVPTNTEAF